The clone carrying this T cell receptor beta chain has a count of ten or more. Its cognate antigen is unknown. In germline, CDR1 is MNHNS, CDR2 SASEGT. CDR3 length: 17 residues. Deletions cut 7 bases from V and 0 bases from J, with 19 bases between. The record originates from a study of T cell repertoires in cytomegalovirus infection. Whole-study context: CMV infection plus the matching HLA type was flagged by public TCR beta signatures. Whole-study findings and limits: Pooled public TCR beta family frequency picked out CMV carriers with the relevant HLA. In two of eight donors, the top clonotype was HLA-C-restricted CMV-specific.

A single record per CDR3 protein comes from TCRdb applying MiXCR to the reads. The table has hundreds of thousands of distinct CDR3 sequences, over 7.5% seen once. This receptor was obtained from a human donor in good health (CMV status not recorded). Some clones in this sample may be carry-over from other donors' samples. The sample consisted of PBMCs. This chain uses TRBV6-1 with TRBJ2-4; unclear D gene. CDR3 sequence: CASTASQGFGAKNIQYF. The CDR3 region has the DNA TGTGCCAGCACCGCCTCTCAAGGTTTCGGAGCCAAAAACATTCAGTACTTC.